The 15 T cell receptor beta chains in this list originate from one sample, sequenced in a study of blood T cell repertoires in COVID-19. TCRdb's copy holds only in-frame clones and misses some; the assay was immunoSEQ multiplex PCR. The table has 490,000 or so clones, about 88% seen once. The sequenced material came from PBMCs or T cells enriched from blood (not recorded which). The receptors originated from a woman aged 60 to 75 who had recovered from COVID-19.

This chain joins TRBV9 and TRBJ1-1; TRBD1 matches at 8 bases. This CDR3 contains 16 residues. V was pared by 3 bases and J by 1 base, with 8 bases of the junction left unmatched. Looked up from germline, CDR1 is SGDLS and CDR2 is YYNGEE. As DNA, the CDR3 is TGTGCCAGCAGCGCCTGGGACAGGCGGGGGAACACTGAAGCTTTCTTT. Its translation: CASSAWDRRGNTEAFF.

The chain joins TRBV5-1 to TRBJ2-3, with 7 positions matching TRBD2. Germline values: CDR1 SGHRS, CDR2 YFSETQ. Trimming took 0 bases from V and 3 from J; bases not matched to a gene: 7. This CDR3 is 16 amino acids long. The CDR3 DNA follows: TGCGCCAGCAGCTTGGAGGTAGCGGGTCCGACAGATACGCAGTATTTT. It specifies CASSLEVAGPTDTQYF.

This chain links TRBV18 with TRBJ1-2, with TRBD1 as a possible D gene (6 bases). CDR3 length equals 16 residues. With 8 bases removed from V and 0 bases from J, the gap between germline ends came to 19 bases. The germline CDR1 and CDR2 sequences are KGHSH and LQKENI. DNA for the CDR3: TGTGCCAGCCTAGAGGACAGAGGGGGTACTAACTATGGCTACACCTTC. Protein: CASLEDRGGTNYGYTF. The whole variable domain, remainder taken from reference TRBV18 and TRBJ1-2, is NAGVMQNPRHLVRRRGQEARLRCSPMKGHSHVYWYRQLPEEGLKFMVYLQKENIIDESGMPKERFSAEFPKEGPSILRIQQVVRGDSAAYFCASLEDRGGTNYGYTFGSGTRLTVV.

The CDR3 DNA reads as TGTGCCACCACCCCGGGTGGCGGGAGATACAATGAGCAGTTCTTC. Protein sequence: CATTPGGGRYNEQFF. This rearrangement joins TRBV24-1 to TRBJ2-1; TRBD2 matches at 7 bases. V trimming: 8 bases; J trimming: 4 bases; junction bases outside the gene matches: 10. Germline CDR1 is KGHDR and CDR2 is SFDVKD. The CDR3 totals 15 residues.

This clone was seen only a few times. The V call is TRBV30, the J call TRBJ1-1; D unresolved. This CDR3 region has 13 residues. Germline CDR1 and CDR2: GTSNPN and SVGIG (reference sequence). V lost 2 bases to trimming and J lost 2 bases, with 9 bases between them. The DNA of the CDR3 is TGTGCCTGGAGTCCCTTCGTAAACACTGAAGCTTTCTTT. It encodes CAWSPFVNTEAFF. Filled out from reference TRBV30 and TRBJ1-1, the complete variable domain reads SQTIHQWPATLVQPVGSPLSLECTVEGTSNPNLYWYRQAAGRGLQLLFYSVGIGQISSEVPQNLSASRPQDRQFILSSKKLLLSDSGFYLCAWSPFVNTEAFFGQGTRLTVV.

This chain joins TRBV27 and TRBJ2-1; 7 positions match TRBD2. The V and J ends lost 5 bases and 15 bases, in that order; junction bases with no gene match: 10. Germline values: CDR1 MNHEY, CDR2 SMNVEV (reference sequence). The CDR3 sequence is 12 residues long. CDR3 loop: CASSTWGGTWFF. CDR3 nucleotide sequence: TGTGCCAGCAGTACGTGGGGGGGAACTTGGTTCTTC.

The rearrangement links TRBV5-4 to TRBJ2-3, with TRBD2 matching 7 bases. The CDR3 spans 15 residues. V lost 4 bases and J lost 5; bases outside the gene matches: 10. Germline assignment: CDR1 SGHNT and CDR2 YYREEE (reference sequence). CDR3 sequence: CASSLRLADLDTQYF. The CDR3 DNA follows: TGTGCCAGCAGCCTCCGGCTAGCGGATTTAGATACGCAGTATTTT.

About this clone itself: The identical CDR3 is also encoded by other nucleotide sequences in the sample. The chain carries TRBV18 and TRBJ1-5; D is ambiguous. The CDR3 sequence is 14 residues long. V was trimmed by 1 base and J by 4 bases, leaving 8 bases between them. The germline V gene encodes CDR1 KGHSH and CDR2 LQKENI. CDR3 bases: TGTGCCAGCTCACCACAGGGAGGGAATCAGCCCCAGCATTTT. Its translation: CASSPQGGNQPQHF.

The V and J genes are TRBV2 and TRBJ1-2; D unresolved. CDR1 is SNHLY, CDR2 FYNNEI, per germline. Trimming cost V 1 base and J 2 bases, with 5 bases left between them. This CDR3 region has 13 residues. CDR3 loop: CASSEGGNYGYTF. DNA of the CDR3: TGTGCCAGCAGTGAAGGAGGGAACTATGGCTACACCTTC. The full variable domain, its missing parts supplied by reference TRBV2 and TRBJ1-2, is EPEVTQTPSHQVTQMGQEVILRCVPISNHLYFYWYRQILGQKVEFLVSFYNNEISEKSEIFDDQFSVERPDGSNFTLKIRSTKLEDSAMYFCASSEGGNYGYTFGSGTRLTVV.

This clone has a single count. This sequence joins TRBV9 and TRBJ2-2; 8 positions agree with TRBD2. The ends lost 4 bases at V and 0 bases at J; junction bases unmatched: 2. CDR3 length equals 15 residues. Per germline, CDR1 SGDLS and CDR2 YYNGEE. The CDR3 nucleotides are TGTGCCAGCAGCCATAGCGGGGCGAACACCGGGGAGCTGTTTTTT. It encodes CASSHSGANTGELFF.

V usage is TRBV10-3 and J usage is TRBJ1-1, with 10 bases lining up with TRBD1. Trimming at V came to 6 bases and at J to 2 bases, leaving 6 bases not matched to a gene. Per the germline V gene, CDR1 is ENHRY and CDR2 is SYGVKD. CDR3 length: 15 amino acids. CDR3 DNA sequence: TGTGCCATCAGCGGGACAGGGGCTTTTAACACTGAAGCTTTCTTT. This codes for CAISGTGAFNTEAFF.

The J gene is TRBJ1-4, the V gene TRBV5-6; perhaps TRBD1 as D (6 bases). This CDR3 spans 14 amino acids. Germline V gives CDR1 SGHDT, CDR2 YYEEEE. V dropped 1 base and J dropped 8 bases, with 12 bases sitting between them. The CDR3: CASSLWQGREKLFF. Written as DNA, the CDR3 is TGTGCCAGCAGCTTGTGGCAGGGGCGGGAAAAACTGTTTTTT.

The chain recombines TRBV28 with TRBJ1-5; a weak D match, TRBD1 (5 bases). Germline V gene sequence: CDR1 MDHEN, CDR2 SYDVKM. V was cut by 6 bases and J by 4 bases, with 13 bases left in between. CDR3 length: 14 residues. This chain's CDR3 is CASRVQGLNQPQHF. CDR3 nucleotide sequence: TGTGCCAGCAGAGTTCAGGGTTTAAATCAGCCCCAGCATTTT.

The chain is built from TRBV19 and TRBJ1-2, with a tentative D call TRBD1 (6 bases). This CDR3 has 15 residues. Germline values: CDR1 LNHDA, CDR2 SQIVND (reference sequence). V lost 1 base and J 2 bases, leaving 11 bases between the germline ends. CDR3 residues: CASSIGIGQNYGYTF. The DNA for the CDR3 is TGTGCCAGTAGTATAGGAATCGGACAGAACTATGGCTACACCTTC.

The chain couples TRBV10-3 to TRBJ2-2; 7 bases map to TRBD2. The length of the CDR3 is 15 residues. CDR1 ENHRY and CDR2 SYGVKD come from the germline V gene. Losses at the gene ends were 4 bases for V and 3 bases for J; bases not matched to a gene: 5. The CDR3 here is CAISGNAGDTGELFF. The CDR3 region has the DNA TGTGCCATCAGTGGTAACGCGGGGGACACCGGGGAGCTGTTTTTT.